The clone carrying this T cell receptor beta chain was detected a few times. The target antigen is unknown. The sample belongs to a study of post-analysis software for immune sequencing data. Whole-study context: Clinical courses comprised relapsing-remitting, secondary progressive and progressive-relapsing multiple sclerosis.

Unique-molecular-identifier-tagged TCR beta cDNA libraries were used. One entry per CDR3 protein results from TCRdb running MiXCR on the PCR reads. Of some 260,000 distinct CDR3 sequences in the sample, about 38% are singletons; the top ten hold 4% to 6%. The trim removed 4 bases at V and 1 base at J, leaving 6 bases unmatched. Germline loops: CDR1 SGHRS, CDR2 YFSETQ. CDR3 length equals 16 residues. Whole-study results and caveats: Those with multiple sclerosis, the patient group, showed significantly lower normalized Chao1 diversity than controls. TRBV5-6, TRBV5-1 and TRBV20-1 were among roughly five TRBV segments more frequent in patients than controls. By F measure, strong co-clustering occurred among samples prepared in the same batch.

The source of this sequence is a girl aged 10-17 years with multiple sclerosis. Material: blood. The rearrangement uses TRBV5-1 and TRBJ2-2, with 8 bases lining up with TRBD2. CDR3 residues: CASSTLAGQNTGELFF. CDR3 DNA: TGCGCCAGCAGCACCTTAGCGGGGCAGAACACCGGGGAGCTGTTTTTT.